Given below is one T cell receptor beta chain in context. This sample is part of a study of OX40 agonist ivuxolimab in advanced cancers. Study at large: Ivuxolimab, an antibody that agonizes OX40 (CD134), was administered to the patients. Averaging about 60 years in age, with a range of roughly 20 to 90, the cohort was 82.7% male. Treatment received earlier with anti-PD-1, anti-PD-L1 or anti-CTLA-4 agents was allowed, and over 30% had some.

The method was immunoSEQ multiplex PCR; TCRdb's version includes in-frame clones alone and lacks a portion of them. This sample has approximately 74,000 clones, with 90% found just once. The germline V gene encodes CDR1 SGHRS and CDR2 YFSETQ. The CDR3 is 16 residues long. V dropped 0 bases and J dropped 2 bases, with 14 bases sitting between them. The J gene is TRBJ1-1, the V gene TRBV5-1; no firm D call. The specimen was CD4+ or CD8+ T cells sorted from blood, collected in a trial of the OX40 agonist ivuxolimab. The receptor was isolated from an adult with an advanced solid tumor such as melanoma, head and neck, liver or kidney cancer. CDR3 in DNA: TGCGCCAGCAGCTTGGACGGCCGGAAAACCAACACTGAAGCTTTCTTT. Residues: CASSLDGRKTNTEAFF.